This T cell receptor beta chain came from a study of regulatory T cells in long-lasting Graves disease. General study results and limits: Between persistent patients, fewer than 3,500 public clonotypes were shared, exceeding the approximately 990 shared between new patients. Persistent Graves' disease cases displayed lower TCR diversity than newly diagnosed ones.

Germline V lookup: CDR1 SGHAT, CDR2 FQNNGV. This CDR3 is built from 16 residues. V lost 5 bases, J lost 3 bases, and 9 bases stayed unmatched. Library construction for TCR beta used iRepertoire HTBI primers and Arm-PCR of CDR3 regions. TCRdb independently ran MiXCR on the multiplex PCR reads; one entry per CDR3 protein. The sample has about 310,000 distinct CDR3 sequences; around 23% are singletons. The time point was: persistent/refractory GD, antithyroid drugs over 5 years with positive TRAb. Extracted PBMC RNA gave rise to the TCR library. One endocrinology department in Xi'an, China, was where patients came from. Comments on this clonotype: Its matching antigen is unknown.

The chain recombines TRBV11-2 with TRBJ2-1; the match to TRBD2 covers 8 bases. This clonotype originated in a female donor with Graves disease. The specimen was peripheral blood mononuclear cells (PBMCs), collected when the disease was refractory, from a patient treated with antithyroid drugs. The CDR3 DNA reads as TGTGCCAGCAGCACGATCCGGGGGGGGTACTACAATGAGCAGTTCTTC. Its protein is CASSTIRGGYYNEQFF.